This TCR beta chain derives from a study of identical twins. The germline V gene encodes CDR1 MNHEY and CDR2 SVGAGI. The CDR3 covers 18 residues. V shed 1 base and J shed 3 bases, with 20 bases lying between them. This clonotype has a handful of counts. Antigen specificity is unknown. TCRdb re-derived calls from the 5' RACE reads in MiXCR, one entry per CDR3 protein. The data show 700,000 to 950,000 distinct CDR3 sequences, with roughly 12% seen just once and about 1.6% held by the top ten. Study findings and constraints: Invariant MAIT and iNKT cells could partly confound zero-insertion analyses. Conclusions were based on cross-sectional statistical analysis, without following the same donors.

These data were also filed under a second study, of yellow fever vaccine responses in identical twins. That work adds: Reports say the vaccine T cell response in twins looked partly convergent and partly personalized.

Sequences were obtained from PBMCs. This TCR was recovered from a woman between 18 and 29 years old in good health. The chain links TRBV6-5 to TRBJ2-3; possibly TRBD1 or TRBD2 for D (5 bases each). DNA of the CDR3: TGTGCCAGCAGTTACTACCGTCGGGACGCCGGGTTAACAGATACGCAGTATTTT. Encoded protein: CASSYYRRDAGLTDTQYF.